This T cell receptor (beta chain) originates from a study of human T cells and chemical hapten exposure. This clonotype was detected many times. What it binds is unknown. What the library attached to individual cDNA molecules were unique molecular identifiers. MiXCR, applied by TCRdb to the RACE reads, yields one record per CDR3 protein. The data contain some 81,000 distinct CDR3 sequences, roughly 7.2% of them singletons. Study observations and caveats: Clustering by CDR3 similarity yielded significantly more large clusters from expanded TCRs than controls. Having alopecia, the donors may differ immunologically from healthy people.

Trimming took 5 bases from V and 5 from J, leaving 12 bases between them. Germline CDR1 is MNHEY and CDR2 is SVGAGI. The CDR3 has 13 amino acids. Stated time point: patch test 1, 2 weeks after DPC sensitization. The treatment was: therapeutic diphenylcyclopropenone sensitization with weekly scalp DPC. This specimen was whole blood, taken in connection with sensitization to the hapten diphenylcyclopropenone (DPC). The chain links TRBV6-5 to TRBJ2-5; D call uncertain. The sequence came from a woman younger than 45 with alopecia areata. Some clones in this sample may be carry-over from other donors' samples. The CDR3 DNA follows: TGTGCCAGCAGTCGCCGTGCACGGGAGACCCAGTACTTC. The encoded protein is CASSRRARETQYF.